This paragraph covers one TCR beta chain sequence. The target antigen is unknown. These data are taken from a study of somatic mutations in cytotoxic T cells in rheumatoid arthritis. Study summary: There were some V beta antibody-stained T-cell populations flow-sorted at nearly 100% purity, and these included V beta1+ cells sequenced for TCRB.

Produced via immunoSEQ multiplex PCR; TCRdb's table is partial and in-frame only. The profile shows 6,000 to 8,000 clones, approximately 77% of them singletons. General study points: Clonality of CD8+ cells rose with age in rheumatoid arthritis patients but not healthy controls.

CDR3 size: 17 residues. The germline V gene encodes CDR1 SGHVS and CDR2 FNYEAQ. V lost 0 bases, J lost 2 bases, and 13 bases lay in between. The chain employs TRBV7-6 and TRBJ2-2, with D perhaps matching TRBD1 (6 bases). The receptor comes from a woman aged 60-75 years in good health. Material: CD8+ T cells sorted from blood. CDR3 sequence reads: CASSLAPGRGNTGELFF. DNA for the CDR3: TGTGCCAGCAGCTTAGCCCCGGGCAGGGGTAACACCGGGGAGCTGTTTTTT.